This T cell receptor (beta chain) emerged from a study of T cell repertoires in cytomegalovirus infection. Study details: Public TCR beta signatures provided an indication of both CMV infection and a matching HLA type.

TCRdb called the reads again in MiXCR, with one record for every CDR3 protein. The sample comprises about 240,000 distinct CDR3 sequences, approximately 6.7% of which are singletons, and under 7% rests with the top ten. Germline V gene lookup returns CDR1 MNHEY and CDR2 SMNVEV (reference sequence). Trimming took 6 bases from V and 7 from J, leaving 24 bases between them. This CDR3 region has 16 residues. The study, taken as a whole, reports: The study identified carriers of CMV plus the relevant HLA from cumulative public TCR beta family frequency. HLA-C-restricted CMV clonotypes gave the most frequent clonotype in two of eight donors.

This clonotype was found many times. The antigen is not known. The receptor was isolated from a human donor in good health (CMV status not recorded). Some clones in this sample may be carry-over from other donors' samples. Specimen: PBMCs. The chain is built from TRBV27 and TRBJ2-5; TRBD1 might be the D (6 bases). CDR3 nucleotides: TGTGCCAGCAGCAAAGACCCGGACAGACGGAATTGGACCCAGTACTTC. This gives the protein CASSKDPDRRNWTQYF.